The 18 T cell receptor beta chains below all came from one sample that was sequenced in a study of response to subunit inactivated influenza vaccine (dated by TCRdb to 2016 to 2019). Library prep was done by RT-PCR. The sequencer was an Illumina HiSeq 2500. TCRdb reanalyzed the raw reads on its own, using fastp at Q25 for trimming and MiXCR for clone calling, and kept in-frame beta chains. Each CDR3 protein appears once, grouped with its most common genes and DNA. This sample gives 400,000 to 650,000 distinct CDR3 sequences in total; approximately 7.3% of them show up just once. The top ten clonotypes cover around 13% of the sample. The sequences come from PBMCs from blood, collected roughly 24 months after vaccination. Source of these receptors: a man in his fifties or sixties who received an inactivated influenza vaccine. Donor details come from another sample of the same person, matched by shared clones.

This clonotype occurred a few times. This sequence joins TRBV6-5 and TRBJ2-1; no definite D call. Trimming left V 2 bases short and J 5 bases short, with 13 bases between. The CDR3 is made up of 15 amino acids. The germline CDR1 and CDR2 sequences are MNHEY and SVGAGI. The CDR3 here is CASSYTGWWDNEQFF. In nucleotides, the CDR3 is TGTGCCAGCAGTTACACGGGTTGGTGGGACAATGAGCAGTTCTTC.

The chain has TRBV5-1 and TRBJ2-2; the D is unclear. The CDR3 is made up of 15 amino acids. CDR1 is SGHRS and CDR2 is YFSETQ in the germline V gene. V was cut by 0 bases and J by 1 base, with 7 bases left in between. The CDR3 sequence is CASSLGAGNTGELFF. CDR3 nucleotide sequence: TGCGCCAGCAGCTTGGGTGCAGGGAACACCGGGGAGCTGTTTTTT. Looking up the rest from reference TRBV5-1 and TRBJ2-2 gives the full variable domain: KAGVTQTPRYLIKTRGQQVTLSCSPISGHRSVSWYQQTPGQGLQFLFEYFSETQRNKGNFPGRFSGRQFSNSRSEMNVSTLELGDSALYLCASSLGAGNTGELFFGEGSRLTVL.

This chain links TRBV7-2 with TRBJ2-1, with 7 bases that match TRBD2. The CDR3 loop spans 15 amino acids. Germline V gene lookup returns CDR1 SGHTA and CDR2 FQGNSA. V lost 5 bases, J lost 4 bases, and 8 bases stayed unmatched. The CDR3 region has the DNA TGTGCCAGCAGCCGATGGGAGGGCCGTTACAATGAGCAGTTCTTC. This gives the protein CASSRWEGRYNEQFF.

This clonotype has a handful of counts. The chain combines TRBV20-1 with TRBJ1-1; weak D call: TRBD1 (5 bases). Trimming took off 2 bases at V and 4 bases at J, with 14 bases between the two ends. This CDR3 has 14 residues. CDR1 and CDR2 from the germline V gene are DFQATT and SNEGSKA (reference sequence). For the CDR3, the DNA is TGCAGTGCTAGAAATTTACGGGGGAGCACTGAAGCTTTCTTT. Translating it yields CSARNLRGSTEAFF.

V is TRBV20-1 and J is TRBJ2-3; D may correspond to TRBD1 or TRBD2 (5 bases each). Germline V CDR1 and CDR2: DFQATT, SNEGSKA (reference sequence). V was pared by 1 base and J by 1 base, with 12 bases between. The CDR3 length is 15 residues. This CDR3 reads CSARAPQGGTDTQYF. The CDR3 bases are TGCAGTGCTAGAGCTCCCCAGGGAGGCACAGATACGCAGTATTTT.

V usage is TRBV5-1 and J usage is TRBJ2-1, with D possibly being TRBD2 (5 bases). Trimming shortened V by 2 bases and J by 6 bases, and 12 bases separated the two germline ends. Germline V gene lookup returns CDR1 SGHRS and CDR2 YFSETQ. The CDR3 loop spans 14 amino acids. CDR3 DNA sequence: TGCGCCAGCAGCTTAGCGGAAGGTCGCAATGAGCAGTTCTTC. Its translation is CASSLAEGRNEQFF.

There are a few counts of this clonotype. This chain joins TRBV4-1 and TRBJ2-7; the D gene is possibly TRBD2 (6 bases). Germline V CDR1 and CDR2: MGHRA, YSYEKL. This CDR3 spans 15 amino acids. Deletions cut 2 bases from V and 1 base from J, with 12 bases between. The CDR3 region is CASSQLWGESYEQYF. CDR3 DNA: TGCGCCAGCAGCCAATTATGGGGGGAATCCTACGAGCAGTACTTC.

J is TRBJ2-5 and V is TRBV19; no firm D call. The germline CDR1 and CDR2 sequences are LNHDA and SQIVND (reference sequence). The CDR3 contains 16 residues. V was cut by 3 bases and J by 4 bases, with 18 bases left in between. The CDR3 sequence is CASSMGLVEIAETQYF. In DNA, the CDR3 is TGTGCCAGTAGTATGGGGTTAGTGGAAATCGCAGAGACCCAGTACTTC.

In this sample, this clonotype turned up many times. The rearrangement joins TRBV4-3 to TRBJ2-7, with D hard to call. Trimming took 0 bases from V and 6 from J, leaving 9 bases between them. The CDR3 sequence is 13 residues long. Germline loops: CDR1 LGHNA, CDR2 YSLEER. This CDR3 is CASSQDAGFEQYF. The CDR3 DNA reads TGCGCCAGCAGCCAAGATGCCGGGTTCGAGCAGTACTTC.

The chain has TRBV6-1 and TRBJ1-4; D may be TRBD1 (5 bases). Germline CDR1 and CDR2: MNHNS and SASEGT. The CDR3 runs to 15 residues. Between the trimmed V and J ends, which lost 1 base and 6 bases, there was a span of 12 bases. CDR3 coding DNA: TGTGCCAGCAGTGAAGGGGACGGGCGTCATGAAAAACTGTTTTTT. Translating it yields CASSEGDGRHEKLFF.

The chain employs TRBV18 and TRBJ1-4, with 8 bases that match TRBD1. Germline-derived CDR1 and CDR2 are KGHSH and LQKENI. The CDR3 consists of 15 residues. The junction had 3 bases not matched to a gene; V was cut back by 2 bases and J by 4 bases. CDR3: CASSPDRGNNEKLFF. The CDR3 bases are TGTGCCAGCTCACCAGACAGGGGAAATAATGAAAAACTGTTTTTT.

This clonotype has only one observation. The chain uses TRBV20-1 and TRBJ2-1; D unresolved. From germline, CDR1 is DFQATT and CDR2 SNEGSKA (reference sequence). The V end was cut by 7 bases, the J end by 4 bases, with 5 bases between. This CDR3 comprises 10 residues. CDR3 loop: CSGLYNEQFF. CDR3 DNA sequence: TGCAGTGGTCTATACAATGAGCAGTTCTTC.

This clonotype was seen only a few times. The CDR3 reads CASSVGPPKGAKETQYF. In nucleotides, the CDR3 is TGTGCCAGCAGCGTAGGGCCGCCAAAAGGGGCGAAAGAGACCCAGTACTTC. V usage is TRBV9 and J usage is TRBJ2-5; a possible D gene is TRBD1 (5 bases). The CDR3 runs to 17 residues. CDR1 SGDLS and CDR2 YYNGEE come from the germline V gene. Trimming removed 0 bases at V and 3 bases at J, with 18 bases between.

This rearrangement joins TRBV20-1 to TRBJ2-1, with 7 bases lining up with TRBD1. V was pared by 5 bases and J by 9 bases, with 4 bases of the junction left unmatched. The CDR3 is 11 amino acids. Germline CDR1 reads DFQATT; CDR2 reads SNEGSKA (reference sequence). The CDR3 DNA follows: TGCAGTGCTGTACAGGGGATTGAGCAGTTCTTC. It codes for CSAVQGIEQFF.

This clonotype turned up a few times. The V gene is TRBV9, the J gene TRBJ2-5; the D is unclear. The germline V gene encodes CDR1 SGDLS and CDR2 YYNGEE. V was trimmed by 0 bases and J by 0 bases, leaving 9 bases between them. The CDR3 covers 15 residues. The CDR3, as DNA: TGTGCCAGCAGCGTAGGGGGTCCGGACCAAGAGACCCAGTACTTC. The encoded protein is CASSVGGPDQETQYF.

The sample holds many counts of this clonotype. V usage is TRBV5-1 and J usage is TRBJ2-3, with a tentative D call TRBD1 (5 bases). The CDR3 contains 14 residues. Germline assignment: CDR1 SGHRS and CDR2 YFSETQ. V lost 4 bases and J lost 2, with 11 bases in between. In nucleotides, the CDR3 is TGCGCCAGCAGCCTGGCGGACACCACAGATACGCAGTATTTT. The encoded protein is CASSLADTTDTQYF.

V and J are TRBV20-1 and TRBJ1-1; 7 bases agree with TRBD1. Germline values: CDR1 DFQATT, CDR2 SNEGSKA (reference sequence). Trimming took 6 bases from V and 1 from J; bases not matched to a gene: 11. This CDR3 is 15 amino acids long. CDR3 amino acids: CSATQGGMANTEAFF. The CDR3 region has the DNA TGCAGTGCAACTCAGGGGGGAATGGCGAACACTGAAGCTTTCTTT.

This clonotype came up a few times. The gene calls are TRBV3-1 and TRBJ2-6; D uncertain. Germline V gene data show CDR1 as LGHDT and CDR2 as YNNKEL (reference sequence). CDR3 length: 17 residues. Trimming stripped 1 base from V and 0 bases from J, with 10 bases between. CDR3 sequence: CASSQVLSTSGANVLTF. CDR3 DNA: TGTGCCAGCAGCCAAGTCCTATCTACCTCTGGGGCCAACGTCCTGACTTTC. The full variable domain, with the rest looked up from reference TRBV3-1 and TRBJ2-6, is DTAVSQTPKYLVTQMGNDKSIKCEQNLGHDTMYWYKQDSKKFLKIMFSYNNKELIINETVPNRFSPKSPDKAHLNLHINSLELGDSAVYFCASSQVLSTSGANVLTFGAGSRLTVL.